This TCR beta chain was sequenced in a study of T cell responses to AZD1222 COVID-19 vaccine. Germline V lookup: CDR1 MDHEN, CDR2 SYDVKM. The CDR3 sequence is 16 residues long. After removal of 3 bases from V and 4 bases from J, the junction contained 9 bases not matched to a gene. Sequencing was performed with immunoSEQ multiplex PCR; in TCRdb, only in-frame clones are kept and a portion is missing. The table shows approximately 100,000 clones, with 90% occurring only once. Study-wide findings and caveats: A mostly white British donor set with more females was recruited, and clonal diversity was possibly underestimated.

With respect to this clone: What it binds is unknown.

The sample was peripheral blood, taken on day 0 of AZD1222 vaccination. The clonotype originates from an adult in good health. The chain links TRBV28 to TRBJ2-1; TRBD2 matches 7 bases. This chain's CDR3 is CASSFTSEARYNEQFF. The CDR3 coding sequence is TGTGCCAGCAGTTTCACTAGCGAGGCAAGATACAATGAGCAGTTCTTC. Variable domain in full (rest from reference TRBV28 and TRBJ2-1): DVKVTQSSRYLVKRTGEKVFLECVQDMDHENMFWYRQDPGLGLRLIYFSYDVKMKEKGDIPEGYSVSREKKERFSLILESASTNQTSMYLCASSFTSEARYNEQFFGPGTRLTVL.